The sequence of this T cell receptor (beta chain) was determined in a study of cytomegalovirus exposure and HLA in healthy donors (dated by TCRdb to about 2017). Study-wide context: In an earlier analysis of approximately 640 of the donors, less than 350 Gb of sequence data and 100 million or so unique TCR beta sequences from roughly 190 million T cells were reported. An early release covering approximately 600 HLA-typed donors comprised roughly 300 gigabases of sequencing data and 85 million to 100 million unique TCR sequences. Of the roughly 420 genotyped donors, over 80% were placed in the genetic ancestry cluster associated with self-reported Caucasian donors. The study was designed to test whether signatures of past pathogen exposure could be identified by cataloging public T cell receptors. The T cell repertoires of around 670 subjects were profiled by immunosequencing and related to cytomegalovirus serostatus. Besides the first cohort of around 670 subjects, a separate validation cohort made up of around 120 different subjects was used. The study combined high-throughput TCR immunosequencing, statistical association of individual TCRs with disease status, and machine learning to predict cytomegalovirus infection status. To study patterns of TCR occurrence, a later analysis re-analyzed previously published TCR beta repertoires from 700 or so donors and added high-resolution HLA genotyping. Rather than using new phenotypic data, the later analysis identified candidate immune exposures from TCR beta sequences and from how often those sequences occurred across donors. An earlier analysis of approximately 580 of the donors used high-throughput TCR beta sequencing to judge whether each TCR beta V gene segment behaved as functional or pseudogenic. Alongside the repertoire data, information on donor age, sex, ethnicity and CMV serostatus was compiled. A later genetic analysis took genome-wide SNP genotypes for about 60% of the roughly 670 donors and used that subset as a discovery cohort. Every discovery cohort repertoire had been produced on one sequencing platform. Class I and class II HLA loci were covered by the typing at four-digit resolution. The number of typed donors differed by locus: about 620-640 for A, B, C, DRB1 and DQB1; about 520 for DQA1; 606 for DPA1; and about 450 for DPB1. About 5 DR-DQ haplotypes were handled as single units for association and clustering, since linkage in the cohort was strong. Across approximately 400 genotyped donors of the cohort, an average of roughly 250,000 unique TCR beta nucleotide sequences per donor were sequenced, and roughly a sixth of those sequences were non-productive.

The cohort was made up of roughly 670 healthy bone marrow donors. At the time of sampling, all cohort members were nominally healthy, though unrecorded immune exposures were likely present. The donor was CMV seronegative and was included in the group of 352 seronegative cohort members. Every donor gave a peripheral blood sample, and the peripheral blood mononuclear cells from that sample were used for TCR beta sequencing. Genomic DNA was extracted from the blood cell samples with the Qiagen DNeasy Blood Extraction Kit. About this clone itself: The target of this receptor is not known. No qualities accompany the bases; no much larger clone lies one base away.

Trimmed from V: 7 bases; trimmed from J: 6 bases; junction bases lacking a gene match: 12. The germline V gene gives CDR1 as MNHEY and CDR2 as SVGAGI. Taken from cysteine to phenylalanine, the CDR3 has 15 residues. Only the CDR3 portion is preserved as DNA: 45 bases, with reading frame beginning at the first base. The study at large found these results: A further reported finding was that TCR beta sequences accurately predicted the HLA-A and HLA-B alleles for most subjects in the first cohort. The classifier was reported to diagnose cytomegalovirus status with high specificity and sensitivity in both the original cohort and the validation cohort. Some IMGT-functional V segments, including TRBV6-2 and TRBV6-3, could not be distinguished by the 87-base-pair reads and were therefore excluded. Assigning TCR associations to individual alleles was difficult when HLA alleles, especially DR and DQ, strongly co-occurred. A later analysis associated about 17,000 TCR beta sequences with specific HLA alleles at a false discovery rate of 0.05. In a later analysis, most CMV-associated TCR beta chains were found to appear HLA-restricted, with HLA associations seemingly driven largely by CMV exposure. Linkage disequilibrium might explain the correlated functional status among segregating V segments, but an unknown experimental factor could not be excluded. A later genetic analysis associated a missense DCLRE1C variant with V-gene and J-gene trimming of TCR beta chains, and an independent cohort replicated the association. This cohort had only TCR beta chains sequenced, and the lack of alpha or paired-chain data limited which features could be detected. While some public TCRs were present in many individuals, most TCR sequences turned up only very rarely across donors. The only immune exposure information available for the cohort was CMV serostatus. Three of the identified cytomegalovirus-associated TCR beta chains were confirmed in vitro to be specific for cytomegalovirus antigens. According to the authors, the approach could potentially be generalized to other disease states and immunological phenotypes. In a later analysis, several top co-occurrence clusters were reported to appear linked to parvovirus B19, influenza, CMV and Epstein-Barr virus. According to a later genetic analysis, donors in an Asian-associated ancestry cluster had fewer N-insertions in productive TCRs than the roughly 670-donor mean. HLA typing was unavailable for some donors at each locus, so association tests used only the typed subset. The sequencing pipeline was judged likely to have produced a cluster of highly shared sequence variants as a technical artifact. Broadly in line with IMGT annotations, most TCR beta V segments showed up in productive rearrangements about 87% or about 30% of the time in an earlier analysis of some 590 of the donors. A total of 150 to 200 TCR beta chains were listed by the study as associated with cytomegalovirus. A later analysis found that TCR association rates varied across HLA loci, with DRB1 alleles showing the most associated TCRs and HLA-C alleles the fewest. A later analysis found that HLA-associated TCR beta chains were more clonally expanded and had lower generation probabilities than equally common non-associated chains. Because counts were too low, roughly 16 rarely observed V segments, including chromosome 9 orphons, were left out of the earlier analysis of over 550 of the donors. Roughly uniform sequencing depth across donors was assumed in presence/absence analyses, although this assumption may not hold.

The library was prepared using the immunoSEQ multiplex PCR assay. For the multiplex PCR, a mixture combining 60 forward primers for TCR Vbeta segments and 13 reverse primers for TCR Jbeta segments was used. The CDR3 region of rearranged TCR beta genes was amplified from genomic DNA by a multiplex PCR assay. On the Illumina HiSeq System, the amplified TCR beta libraries were sequenced as 87-base-pair reads. The source study handled its data this way. In a later analysis, tens of millions of unique TCR beta chains were counted across the approximately 670 repertoires, and approximately 11 million of these chains were shared by at least two donors. To remove PCR and sequencing errors, raw reads were error-corrected and collapsed into unique sequences using a nearest-neighbor algorithm that merged closely related sequences. Alignment of CDR3 sequences to IMGT reference sequences was used to assign V, D and J gene segments. For a sequence to be retained, a match of at least six nucleotides to both a V gene segment and a J gene segment was required. A rearrangement counted as productive if the CDR3 had no stop codons and remained in frame with V and J, and every other rearrangement counted as non-productive. CDR3 was defined by IMGT convention, running from the second conserved V-encoded cysteine to the conserved J-encoded phenylalanine. In an earlier analysis of more than 550 of the donors, sequences lacking an unambiguous match to a single V gene segment were excluded. An earlier analysis of 587 of the donors classified V segments as functional when productive rearrangements were above 56.7% and as segregating when the standard deviation between donors was above 5%. A statistical classification framework was developed to diagnose cytomegalovirus status using the catalog of TCR beta chain sequences. A later analysis assigned V and J genes by comparing TCR nucleotide sequences with IMGT/GENE-DB human TR gene sequences. The TCRdist pipeline was used in a later analysis to assign CDR3 sequences and most-parsimonious VDJ recombination scenarios. In a later analysis, every TCR beta chain was defined by the combination of its CDR3 amino acid sequence and its V-gene family, and reads without a unique V-gene family were dropped. As a way to deal with suspected cross-contamination and a sequencing artifact, a later analysis dropped hundreds of nucleotide sequences that were highly shared and had low generation probability. For each public chain, a later analysis derived a clonal expansion index from normalized ranks of inferred template counts within each repertoire. A later analysis computed generation probabilities with a VDJ recombination model fitted to out-of-frame rearrangements, and checked the results against IGoR. In a later analysis, hypergeometric tests were used to score TCR-TCR, TCR-HLA and TCR-CMV co-occurrence, with a repertoire-size bias correction applied to TCR pairs. False discovery rates were estimated in a later analysis by permuting HLA or CMV assignments 20 times. In a later analysis, co-occurring TCRs were grouped with DBSCAN, and TCRdist sequence similarity was added when clustering was performed within HLA-allele-positive subsets. For co-occurrence clustering, repertoires with fewer than 30,000 or more than 120,000 public chains were excluded, along with a handful of repertoires with anomalous nucleotide sharing. Sourced from immuneACCESS, this table was stored by TCRdb with only in-frame sequences that have V and J called. A share of the clones is absent; for the studies checked, an unresolved V gene accounts for under half, and the remainder has no known explanation. V, J and clone size reflect that table, while D and trimming were determined from the DNA. Counted in this sample were roughly 170,000 clones; approximately 81% of them appeared once. The ten largest clonotypes hold 0.75% to 0.9% of the sample.

The sequence derives from a woman between 18 and 30 years old in good health and CMV-seronegative. The receptor chain draws on TRBV6-5 and TRBJ2-3; TRBD2 lines up with 8 middle nucleotides. Sequenced sample: PBMCs. CDR3 sequence: CASKEAGRASDTQYF. The nucleotide sequence is given as TGTGCCAGCAAGGAGGCCGGGAGGGCCAGTGATACGCAGTATTTT.